This entry lists 8 T cell receptor beta chains sequenced from one sample in a study of T cell changes during pregnancy in multiple sclerosis. Repertoires were generated with immunoSEQ multiplex PCR, while TCRdb's copy carries only in-frame clones and drops some. This sample has more than 90,000 clones, with 92% found just once. This material consisted of peripheral blood, taken in the first trimester of pregnancy. The receptors here all came from a female donor with multiple sclerosis, enrolled in a pregnancy study.

The chain links TRBV30 to TRBJ1-1; D not certain. The V gene lost 0 bases and the J gene lost 0 bases, with 5 bases spanning the gap. This CDR3 has 13 residues. Germline V gives CDR1 GTSNPN, CDR2 SVGIG (reference sequence). The CDR3 loop reads CAWSVSMNTEAFF. The CDR3 DNA sequence: TGTGCCTGGAGTGTTAGTATGAACACTGAAGCTTTCTTT.

The chain is built from TRBV7-8 and TRBJ2-2; D is uncertain. The CDR3 is made up of 12 amino acids. V gave up 7 bases and J gave up 6 bases, with 9 bases separating them. From germline, CDR1 is SGHVS and CDR2 FQNEAQ. DNA of the CDR3: TGTGCCAGCACCACACGGGCCGGGGAGCTGTTTTTT. Residues: CASTTRAGELFF.

This clone was detected only once. The genes are TRBV13 and TRBJ2-7; D not certain. Germline CDR1 PRHDT, CDR2 FYEKMQ (reference sequence). V shed 5 bases and J shed 2 bases, with 13 bases lying between them. The CDR3 spans 14 residues. CDR3 in DNA: TGTGCCAGCAGCGCCACTCCTCGGGCCTACGAGCAGTACTTC. Translating it yields CASSATPRAYEQYF.

The chain is built from TRBV7-9 and TRBJ2-7; 10 nucleotides align to TRBD1. The germline V gene has CDR1 SEHNR and CDR2 FQNEAQ (reference sequence). The CDR3 contains 15 residues. Germline trimming cut 5 bases from V and 5 bases from J; bases unmatched to any gene: 9. The CDR3 region is CASSPMTGGSDEQYF. CDR3 sequence (DNA): TGTGCCAGCAGCCCCATGACAGGGGGCAGCGACGAGCAGTACTTC. Combining the CDR3 with reference TRBV7-9 and TRBJ2-7 gives the whole variable domain DTGVSQNPRHKITKRGQNVTFRCDPISEHNRLYWYRQTLGQGPEFLTYFQNEAQLEKSRLLSDRFSAERPKGSFSTLEIQRTEQGDSAMYLCASSPMTGGSDEQYFGPGTRLTVT.

This chain joins TRBV19 and TRBJ2-3, with 10 bases lining up with TRBD2. Trimming at V came to 7 bases and at J to 0 bases, leaving 10 bases not matched to a gene. Germline CDR1 reads LNHDA; CDR2 reads SQIVND (reference sequence). The CDR3 extends over 17 amino acids. CDR3 region: CASTLTSGPISTDTQYF. DNA for the CDR3: TGTGCCAGTACCCTGACTAGCGGGCCTATCAGCACAGATACGCAGTATTTT.

V gene TRBV9 combines with J gene TRBJ2-1; maybe TRBD2 (5 bases). Germline CDR1 is SGDLS and CDR2 is YYNGEE. This CDR3 region has 12 residues. Between the trimmed V and J ends, which lost 7 bases and 2 bases, there was a span of 7 bases. CDR3 residues: CASRGPYNEQFF. The CDR3 DNA reads TGTGCCAGCCGAGGGCCCTACAATGAGCAGTTCTTC.

The rearrangement joins TRBV10-3 to TRBJ1-1, with 10 bases aligning to TRBD1. Per the germline V gene, CDR1 is ENHRY and CDR2 is SYGVKD. Germline trimming cut 9 bases from V and 0 bases from J; bases unmatched to any gene: 13. This CDR3 contains 17 residues. This CDR3 reads CAIQAGTGAEMNTEAFF. CDR3 nucleotide sequence: TGTGCCATACAAGCCGGGACAGGGGCCGAGATGAACACTGAAGCTTTCTTT.

This clone was recorded only once. The CDR3 here is CARSLGGTSGRGAFFTDTQYF. The CDR3 nucleotides read TGTGCCAGAAGCTTGGGGGGGACTAGCGGGAGAGGAGCCTTTTTCACAGATACGCAGTATTTT. The V call is TRBV5-3, the J call TRBJ2-3; 14 bases are a match to TRBD2. TRBV5-3 is recorded as an ORF, its role being uncertain. The V and J ends lost 0 bases and 2 bases, in that order; junction bases with no gene match: 14. CDR3 length: 21 amino acids.